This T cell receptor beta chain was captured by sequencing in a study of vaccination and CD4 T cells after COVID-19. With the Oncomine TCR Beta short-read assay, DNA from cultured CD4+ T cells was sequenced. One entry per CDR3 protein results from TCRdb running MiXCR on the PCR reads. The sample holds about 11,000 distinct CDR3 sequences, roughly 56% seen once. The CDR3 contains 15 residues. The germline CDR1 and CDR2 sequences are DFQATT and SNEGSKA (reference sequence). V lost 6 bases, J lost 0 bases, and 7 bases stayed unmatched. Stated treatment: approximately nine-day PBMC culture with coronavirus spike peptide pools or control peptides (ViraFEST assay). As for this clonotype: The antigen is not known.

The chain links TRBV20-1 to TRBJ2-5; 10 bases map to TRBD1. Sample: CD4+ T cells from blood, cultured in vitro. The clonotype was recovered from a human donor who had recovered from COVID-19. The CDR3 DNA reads TGCAGTGCCGGACAGGGGGGGGTCCACCAAGAGACCCAGTACTTC. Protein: CSAGQGGVHQETQYF.